Given below is one T cell receptor (beta chain) in context. The antigen is not known. This sample stems from a study of T cell responses to AZD1222 COVID-19 vaccine. Repertoires were generated with immunoSEQ multiplex PCR, while TCRdb's copy carries only in-frame clones and drops some. The table records around 80,000 clones, about 84% of them present only once. Germline assignment: CDR1 SGHAT and CDR2 FQDESV (reference sequence). The CDR3 covers 15 residues. V was pared by 5 bases and J by 7 bases, with 20 bases between. Broader study findings: Two doses of AZD1222 preceded a rise in Spike-specific TCR breadth and depth.

The V and J genes are TRBV11-1 and TRBJ1-1; the D gene is possibly TRBD1 (5 bases). The sequence derives from an adult in good health. The sequenced sample was peripheral blood, obtained on day 0 of AZD1222 vaccination. The DNA of the CDR3 is TGTGCCAGCAGCCCGCTCCCGGGGCAGAGCAGTGAAGCTTTCTTT. It translates to CASSPLPGQSSEAFF.